This is a list of T cell receptor beta chains from one sample in a study of control samples from healthy donors and cancer patients. Only in-frame clones appear in the TCRdb table, and some are missing; sequencing was by immunoSEQ multiplex PCR. The sample holds about 140,000 clones, 94% seen once. Sequenced input: blood. The receptors originated from a middle-aged man in good health. Each CDR3 is given without its conserved first and last residue. D genes are given only for firm matches.

j_call,d_call,cdr3_length,v_call,cdr3_aa
TRBJ1-2,.,12,TRBV6-1,ASSEDDRPSGYT
TRBJ2-1,.,13,TRBV5-6,ASSSGTLTYNEQF
TRBJ1-2,.,12,TRBV6-4,ASSVGTAEGGYT
TRBJ1-2,.,15,TRBV4-3,ASSQDVGGPKRGGYT
TRBJ2-7,.,10,TRBV6-5,ASGYRHHEQY
TRBJ1-1,.,11,TRBV2,ASKGLANTEAF
TRBJ2-5,.,12,TRBV4-1,ASSQETGLETQY
TRBJ2-7,TRBD2,15,TRBV2,ASSEWPPGGASYEQY
TRBJ1-3,.,16,TRBV7-8,ASSTRKGPSLSGNTIY
TRBJ1-1,TRBD1,12,TRBV28,ASRIGTVNTEAF
TRBJ2-3,.,15,TRBV21-1,ASSKHTSGRAFDTQY
TRBJ2-1,.,15,TRBV7-9,ASSREPPHGGRVEQF
TRBJ1-1,.,11,TRBV6-2/TRBV6-3,ASSFYEKTEAF
TRBJ2-7,.,10,TRBV10-1,ASSGPTYEQY
TRBJ2-2,.,11,TRBV24-1,ATSDVQGGELF
TRBJ2-5,TRBD1,13,TRBV27,ASSRTGDRLETQY
TRBJ1-1,.,12,TRBV9,ASSPLRWNTEAF
TRBJ1-2,.,10,TRBV30,AWRLYWPGYT
TRBJ2-2,.,12,TRBV24-1,ATSELTNTGELF
TRBJ1-6,TRBD1,13,TRBV28,ASSLGDRGNSPLH
TRBJ1-1,.,13,TRBV7-9,ASSLRTAMNTEAF
TRBJ1-4,TRBD1,13,TRBV5-1,ASSPTGTDNEKLF